The rows below give T cell receptor beta chains drawn from one sample of a study of CD8 T cells in ankylosing spondylitis. MiXCR was run by TCRdb on the 5' RACE reads, yielding one entry per CDR3 protein. The sample holds roughly 130,000 distinct CDR3 sequences, approximately 9.9% seen once. Sequencing was performed on blood, either unsorted or a sorted T cell fraction (not recorded which). Receptor source: a male donor with ankylosing spondylitis or in good health (not recorded which). CDR3s include the opening cysteine and the closing phenylalanine or tryptophan. Each record gives: D gene, clone size, V gene, J gene, CDR3 protein, CDR3 DNA. A D gene is named only where the DNA matches it firmly. Clone size is given for some rows only: seen once, a few or many times, or a class if the clone is expanded.

d_call: -; clone_size: -; v_call: TRBV7-2; j_call: TRBJ1-2; cdr3_aa: CASSLGPSAGGYTF; cdr3_nt: TGTGCCAGCAGCTTAGGGCCATCGGCGGGAGGCTACACCTTC
d_call: TRBD1; clone_size: few; v_call: TRBV20-1; j_call: TRBJ2-7; cdr3_aa: CSAPKRDSYEQYF; cdr3_nt: TGCAGTGCTCCAAAACGGGACAGCTACGAGCAGTACTTC
d_call: TRBD2; clone_size: many; v_call: TRBV7-2; j_call: TRBJ2-3; cdr3_aa: CASSLREGPDTQYF; cdr3_nt: TGTGCCAGCAGCTTAAGGGAGGGCCCAGATACGCAGTATTTT
d_call: -; clone_size: many; v_call: TRBV20-1; j_call: TRBJ1-1; cdr3_aa: CSAREGGRISEAFF; cdr3_nt: TGCAGTGCTAGAGAGGGGGGGCGAATATCTGAAGCTTTCTTT
d_call: TRBD2; clone_size: many; v_call: TRBV9; j_call: TRBJ2-1; cdr3_aa: CASSKSGGVVSNEQFF; cdr3_nt: TGTGCCAGCAGCAAAAGCGGGGGGGTGGTAAGCAATGAGCAGTTCTTC
d_call: TRBD1; clone_size: -; v_call: TRBV12-3/TRBV12-4; j_call: TRBJ2-5; cdr3_aa: CASSFGTGQETQYF; cdr3_nt: TGTGCCAGCAGTTTCGGGACAGGCCAAGAGACCCAGTACTTC
d_call: -; clone_size: many; v_call: TRBV4-2; j_call: TRBJ2-1; cdr3_aa: CASSQDQGGNYNEQFF; cdr3_nt: TGTGCCAGCAGCCAAGATCAGGGCGGGAACTACAATGAGCAGTTCTTC
d_call: -; clone_size: few; v_call: TRBV15; j_call: TRBJ2-7; cdr3_aa: CATSRDNHFSYEQYF; cdr3_nt: TGTGCCACCAGCAGAGATAACCATTTTTCCTACGAGCAGTACTTC
d_call: TRBD2; clone_size: few; v_call: TRBV7-2; j_call: TRBJ2-1; cdr3_aa: CASSFGLGTGEQFF; cdr3_nt: TGTGCCAGCAGCTTCGGACTAGGGACGGGTGAGCAGTTCTTC
d_call: -; clone_size: many; v_call: TRBV20-1; j_call: TRBJ2-1; cdr3_aa: CSARGGSGYNEQFF; cdr3_nt: TGTAGTGCTAGAGGTGGTAGCGGATACAATGAGCAGTTCTTC
d_call: TRBD2; clone_size: -; v_call: TRBV12-3/TRBV12-4; j_call: TRBJ2-6; cdr3_aa: CASRGGGGSGANVLTF; cdr3_nt: TGTGCCAGCAGGGGGGGGGGTGGATCTGGGGCCAACGTCCTGACTTTC
d_call: TRBD1; clone_size: many; v_call: TRBV7-6; j_call: TRBJ2-7; cdr3_aa: CASSLGGQGSYEQYF; cdr3_nt: TGTGCCAGCAGCTTAGGGGGACAGGGCTCCTACGAGCAGTACTTC
d_call: -; clone_size: many; v_call: TRBV20-1; j_call: TRBJ1-5; cdr3_aa: CSASVALGSNQPQHF; cdr3_nt: TGCAGTGCTAGTGTAGCTTTGGGGAGCAATCAGCCCCAGCATTTT
d_call: -; clone_size: -; v_call: TRBV6-5; j_call: TRBJ2-7; cdr3_aa: CASSRGADEQYF; cdr3_nt: TGTGCCAGCAGTCGGGGTGCGGATGAGCAGTACTTC
d_call: TRBD2; clone_size: many; v_call: TRBV5-1; j_call: TRBJ2-5; cdr3_aa: CASSFTGTSGSYMETQYF; cdr3_nt: TGCGCCAGCAGCTTCACCGGGACTAGCGGTTCGTACATGGAGACCCAGTACTTC